The 26 T cell receptor beta chains given below trace back to one sample, sequenced in a study of blood T cell repertoires in COVID-19. TCRdb's copy holds only in-frame clones and misses some; the assay was immunoSEQ multiplex PCR. The sample lists 360,000 or so clones; 90% were seen once. The sequenced sample consisted of peripheral blood. The receptors stem from a man between 18 and 35 years old with active or convalescent COVID-19.

The chain joins TRBV28 to TRBJ1-4; perhaps TRBD1 as D (5 bases). Trimming cost V 7 bases and J 8 bases, with 20 bases left between them. This CDR3 comprises 15 residues. In germline, CDR1 is MDHEN, CDR2 SYDVKM. CDR3 nucleotide sequence: TGTGCCAGCAAACCCGGGGGTAGGGGCTGGGAAAAACTGTTTTTT. Encoded protein: CASKPGGRGWEKLFF.

The rearrangement joins TRBV9 to TRBJ2-3; no clear D. The CDR3 totals 14 residues. The V end lost 4 bases, the J end lost 0 bases, and 9 bases lay between the germline ends. Germline V gene sequence: CDR1 SGDLS, CDR2 YYNGEE. CDR3 in amino acids: CASSPPPSTDTQYF. CDR3 in DNA: TGTGCCAGCAGCCCCCCCCCGAGCACAGATACGCAGTATTTT.

The chain recombines TRBV18 with TRBJ2-7; TRBD1 matches 9 bases. The V gene end was trimmed by 4 bases and the J gene end by 5 bases; junction bases not matched to a gene: 9. The CDR3 spans 15 residues. The germline V gene has CDR1 KGHSH and CDR2 LQKENI. The CDR3 protein is CASSQQGAPYHEQYF. CDR3 DNA sequence: TGTGCCAGCTCACAACAGGGGGCGCCGTACCACGAGCAGTACTTC.

This CDR3 is CASSQDQWADEKLFF. The CDR3, as DNA: TGCGCCAGCAGCCAAGATCAGTGGGCAGATGAAAAACTGTTTTTT. The chain recombines TRBV4-3 with TRBJ1-4; D is ambiguous. Germline V gene lookup returns CDR1 LGHNA and CDR2 YSLEER. This CDR3 has 15 residues. The V end was cut by 0 bases, the J end by 6 bases, with 11 bases between.

The V gene is TRBV3-1 (or the pseudogene TRBV3-2), the J gene TRBJ1-2; possible D gene TRBD1, 5 bases. The germline CDR1 and CDR2 sequences are LGHDT and YNNKEL (reference sequence). This CDR3 is 13 amino acids long. V lost 1 base to trimming and J lost 7 bases, with 10 bases between them. CDR3 sequence (DNA): TGTGCCAGCAGCCAAGGGACATTCGGTGGCTACACCTTC. This codes for CASSQGTFGGYTF.

In its sample, this clone was seen once. This rearrangement joins TRBV2 to TRBJ2-5, with a tentative D call TRBD2 (5 bases). Germline V gene lookup returns CDR1 SNHLY and CDR2 FYNNEI. CDR3 length equals 14 residues. The V and J ends lost 4 bases and 5 bases respectively, with 14 bases between them. The CDR3 protein is CASSGLASVETQYF. CDR3 DNA: TGTGCCAGCAGTGGGCTAGCATCGGTGGAGACCCAGTACTTC.

The gene calls are TRBV24-1 and TRBJ2-1, with a possible D match to TRBD2 (6 bases). Trimming took 3 bases from V and 9 from J, leaving 11 bases between them. Germline CDR1 is KGHDR and CDR2 is SFDVKD. This CDR3 spans 13 amino acids. The CDR3 DNA reads TGTGCCACCAGTGATGGGACTTCCTTTGAGCAGTTCTTC. Residues: CATSDGTSFEQFF.

The rearrangement joins TRBV7-6 to TRBJ1-5, with 9 bases identical to TRBD1. The germline V gene encodes CDR1 SGHVS and CDR2 FNYEAQ. V was pared by 5 bases and J by 3 bases, with 14 bases of the junction left unmatched. The CDR3 is 18 amino acids. The CDR3 is CASSARPSGQGYNQPQHF. The CDR3 nucleotides are TGTGCCAGCAGCGCGCGGCCGTCGGGACAGGGCTACAATCAGCCCCAGCATTTT.

The chain links TRBV7-9 to TRBJ1-2, with 8 bases that match TRBD1. The CDR3 is 17 residues long. Germline CDR1 SEHNR, CDR2 FQNEAQ (reference sequence). J lost 0 bases, V lost 6 bases, and 12 bases had no gene match. CDR3 nucleotide sequence: TGTGCCAGCAGTAGGACCGGGACAGGACTTTCTAACTATGGCTACACCTTC. This encodes CASSRTGTGLSNYGYTF.

V is TRBV11-2 and J is TRBJ2-1; TRBD2 matches at 11 bases. V shed 2 bases and J 0 bases; nucleotides not matched to a gene: 0. CDR1 and CDR2 (germline): SGHAT, FQNNGV. The CDR3 is 16 amino acids. The CDR3 bases are TGTGCCAGCAGCTTAACTAGCGGGAGCTCCTACAATGAGCAGTTCTTC. This gives the protein CASSLTSGSSYNEQFF.

The V call is TRBV9, the J call TRBJ2-1; D is uncertain. Trimming stripped 0 bases from V and 10 bases from J, with 8 bases between. The V gene's germline CDR1 is SGDLS and CDR2 YYNGEE. This CDR3 contains 12 residues. CDR3 residues: CASSVDEEEQFF. The CDR3 DNA is TGTGCCAGCAGCGTAGATGAGGAAGAGCAGTTCTTC. The variable domain in full, with the rest retrieved from reference TRBV9 and TRBJ2-1, is DSGVTQTPKHLITATGQRVTLRCSPRSGDLSVYWYQQSLDQGLQFLIQYYNGEERAKGNILERFSAQQFPDLHSELNLSSLELGDSALYFCASSVDEEEQFFGPGTRLTVL.

The chain uses TRBV6-5 and TRBJ1-2; D is unclear. Trimming took off 3 bases at V and 4 bases at J, with 15 bases between the two ends. Germline V gene data show CDR1 as MNHEY and CDR2 as SVGAGI. The CDR3 contains 15 residues. CDR3 loop: CASSYSTETFYGYTF. Written as DNA, the CDR3 is TGTGCCAGCAGTTATTCAACAGAAACTTTCTATGGCTACACCTTC.

V is TRBV9 and J is TRBJ1-1; 9 nucleotides match TRBD1. The V gene end was trimmed by 3 bases and the J gene end by 2 bases; junction bases not matched to a gene: 5. The CDR3 covers 15 residues. The germline gives CDR1 SGDLS, CDR2 YYNGEE. The CDR3 DNA reads as TGTGCCAGCAGCGACGGGACAGGGCTTAACACTGAAGCTTTCTTT. The encoded protein is CASSDGTGLNTEAFF.

Only a few counts were recorded for this clone. The chain carries TRBV28 and TRBJ1-2; D might be TRBD1 (5 bases). Per germline, CDR1 MDHEN and CDR2 SYDVKM. V lost 3 bases to trimming and J lost 4 bases, with 9 bases between them. The CDR3 loop spans 13 amino acids. This chain's CDR3 is CASSFPGSYGYTF. The CDR3 DNA reads TGTGCCAGCAGTTTTCCAGGGTCCTATGGCTACACCTTC.

The chain uses TRBV14 and TRBJ2-1; 8 bases line up with TRBD2. Germline values: CDR1 SGHDN, CDR2 FVKESK. J was trimmed by 7 bases and V by 2 bases; bases with no gene match: 7. This CDR3 has 15 residues. This CDR3 is CASSQLAGGLNEQFF. CDR3 bases: TGTGCCAGCAGCCAACTGGCGGGGGGTTTAAATGAGCAGTTCTTC.

CDR3 bases: TGTGCCAGCAGTTTAGGAGGGTACCAAGAGACCCAGTACTTC. Residues: CASSLGGYQETQYF. The chain has TRBV27 and TRBJ2-5, with D tentatively TRBD2 (6 bases). Trimming removed 2 bases from V and 0 bases from J, with 7 bases in between. The CDR3 runs 14 residues. Germline V gene sequence: CDR1 MNHEY, CDR2 SMNVEV (reference sequence).

This rearrangement joins TRBV21-1 to TRBJ2-5; TRBD2 is the table's D call and was not checked against the DNA. TRBV21-1 is shown as a pseudogene. The CDR3 sequence is 15 residues long. Here the CDR3 DNA reads TGTGCCAGCAGCAAAGGGCAAATACTACAAGAGACCCAGTACTTC. Protein product: CASSKGQILQETQYF.

J is TRBJ1-2 and V is TRBV28; TRBD1 agrees at 7 bases. The germline V gene has CDR1 MDHEN and CDR2 SYDVKM. With V trimmed by 6 bases and J by 7 bases, 11 bases remained unmatched. The CDR3 totals 14 residues. CDR3 nucleotides: TGTGCCAGCAGCCCTTACGACAGGGCAGGTGGCTACACCTTC. Its protein is CASSPYDRAGGYTF.

The rearrangement links TRBV24-1 to TRBJ2-1; TRBD1 aligns across 9 bases. J was trimmed by 4 bases and V by 3 bases; bases with no gene match: 6. There are 16 residues in the CDR3. CDR1 and CDR2 (germline): KGHDR, SFDVKD. The CDR3 coding sequence is TGTGCCACCAGTGATCATGGGACAGGGCTTTACAATGAGCAGTTCTTC. It translates to CATSDHGTGLYNEQFF.

The chain is built from TRBV19 and TRBJ1-5; no firm D call. V was clipped by 5 bases and J by 4 bases, with 6 bases between them. The CDR3 contains 12 residues. Germline V gene lookup returns CDR1 LNHDA and CDR2 SQIVND (reference sequence). The CDR3 nucleotides read TGTGCCAGTAGTGACTTAAATCAGCCCCAGCATTTT. The encoded protein is CASSDLNQPQHF.

V usage is TRBV29-1 and J usage is TRBJ1-1; D not resolved. CDR1 and CDR2 (germline): SQVTM, ANQGSEA. The V and J ends lost 1 base and 5 bases respectively, with 8 bases between them. The CDR3 is 12 amino acids. CDR3 DNA: TGCAGCGTTGAAGGGCCGGGAACTGAAGCTTTCTTT. Translation: CSVEGPGTEAFF. Combining the CDR3 with reference TRBV29-1 and TRBJ1-1 gives the whole variable domain SAVISQKPSRDICQRGTSLTIQCQVDSQVTMMFWYRQQPGQSLTLIATANQGSEATYESGFVIDKFPISRPNLTFSTLTVSNMSPEDSSIYLCSVEGPGTEAFFGQGTRLTVV.

The J gene is TRBJ1-4, the V gene TRBV28, with 8 bases identical to TRBD1. From germline, CDR1 is MDHEN and CDR2 SYDVKM. This CDR3 comprises 14 residues. The ends lost 6 bases at V and 7 bases at J; junction bases unmatched: 7. CDR3 nucleotides: TGTGCCAGCAGCCAGACAGGGGCGGGTGAAAAACTGTTTTTT. Its translation is CASSQTGAGEKLFF.

J is TRBJ1-1 and V is TRBV29-1, with D perhaps matching TRBD1 (6 bases). Germline CDR1 reads SQVTM; CDR2 reads ANQGSEA. Between the trimmed V and J ends, which lost 6 bases and 0 bases, there was a span of 23 bases. The CDR3 consists of 17 residues. Written as DNA, the CDR3 is TGCAGCGTCGGACAGACCTATGATTTCAACATGAACACTGAAGCTTTCTTT. Encoded protein: CSVGQTYDFNMNTEAFF.

This CDR3 reads CASSYIQNSPLHF. The CDR3 bases are TGTGCCAGCAGCTACATACAGAATTCACCCCTCCACTTT. The rearrangement uses TRBV7-9 and TRBJ1-6; D unresolved. The CDR3 spans 13 residues. V was clipped by 4 bases and J by 7 bases, with 8 bases between them. CDR1 is SEHNR and CDR2 is FQNEAQ in the germline V gene (reference sequence).

The chain joins TRBV4-3 to TRBJ2-2; 7 positions agree with TRBD1. The CDR3 loop spans 15 amino acids. The J segment lost 7 bases and the V segment lost 6 bases, leaving 11 bases of the junction unmatched. Germline V gene sequence: CDR1 LGHNA, CDR2 YSLEER. The CDR3 spells CASSQTGKGNGELFF. DNA for the CDR3: TGCGCCAGCAGTCAGACAGGGAAAGGGAACGGGGAGCTGTTTTTT.

J is TRBJ2-7 and V is TRBV24-1; 7 nucleotides align to TRBD1. The CDR3 spans 14 residues. Per the germline V gene, CDR1 is KGHDR and CDR2 is SFDVKD. The junction had 9 bases not matched to a gene; V was cut back by 9 bases and J by 2 bases. CDR3 DNA sequence: TGTGCCACCTCAGGGACAGCGAACCCCTACGAGCAGTACTTC. Residues: CATSGTANPYEQYF.